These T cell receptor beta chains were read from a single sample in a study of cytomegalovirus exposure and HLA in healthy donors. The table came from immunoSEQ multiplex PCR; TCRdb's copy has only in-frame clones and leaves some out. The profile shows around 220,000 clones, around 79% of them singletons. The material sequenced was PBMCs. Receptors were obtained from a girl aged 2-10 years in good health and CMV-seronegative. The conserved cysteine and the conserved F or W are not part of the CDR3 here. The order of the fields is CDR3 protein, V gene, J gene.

ASSLGAGNQPQH,TRBV7-6,TRBJ1-5
ASSSPRDRVYEQY,TRBV7-9,TRBJ2-7
ASSLTPRAGRTGELF,TRBV7-3,TRBJ2-2
ASSQDPGTRVTDTQY,TRBV4-2,TRBJ2-3
ASSPLGTGYYEQY,TRBV7-6,TRBJ2-7
ASSLGTGGHGYT,TRBV11-2,TRBJ1-2
ATSRGQRIEAF,TRBV15,TRBJ1-1
ASSVRSSYNSPLH,TRBV6-1,TRBJ1-6
ASSLRGQGLH,TRBV7-9,TRBJ1-6
ASMTPYNEQF,TRBV6-5,TRBJ2-1
ASSLRQGLTNQPQH,TRBV5-5,TRBJ1-5